Listed here are 9 T cell receptor beta chains from one sample, sequenced in a study of T cells after yellow fever vaccination. TCRdb re-called the 5' RACE reads with MiXCR, one entry per CDR3 protein. The sample records approximately 550,000 distinct CDR3 sequences, over 15% being singletons. The input for sequencing was PBMCs, taken 15 days after the yellow fever booster vaccination. These receptors were obtained from a man aged 25 to 45 who received the YFV17D yellow fever vaccine.

J is TRBJ2-1 and V is TRBV6-5, with a possible D match to TRBD1 (6 bases). Trimming cost V 2 bases and J 4 bases, with 12 bases left between them. The CDR3 has 15 amino acids. Germline assignment: CDR1 MNHEY and CDR2 SVGAGI. The DNA of the CDR3 is TGTGCCAGCAGTTACAGGGACACCGAATACAATGAGCAGTTCTTC. Its protein is CASSYRDTEYNEQFF.

The chain links TRBV29-1 to TRBJ2-2; no definite D call. The CDR3 loop spans 12 amino acids. Trimming took off 4 bases at V and 1 base at J, with 4 bases between the two ends. Germline-derived CDR1 and CDR2 are SQVTM and ANQGSEA. The CDR3 coding sequence is TGCAGCGTTGGATGGAACACCGGGGAGCTGTTTTTT. It specifies CSVGWNTGELFF.

The V call is TRBV20-1, the J call TRBJ2-3, with TRBD2 matching over 7 bases. J lost 0 bases, V lost 0 bases, and 6 bases had no gene match. There are 16 residues in the CDR3. The germline V gene has CDR1 DFQATT and CDR2 SNEGSKA (reference sequence). The CDR3 DNA sequence: TGCAGTGCTAGAGATACTAGGCGGGGGAGCACAGATACGCAGTATTTT. Its protein is CSARDTRRGSTDTQYF.

The chain couples TRBV3-1 to TRBJ2-7; D perhaps matches TRBD1 (5 bases). The CDR3 has 14 residues. Deletions cut 0 bases from V and 9 bases from J, with 15 bases between. Germline CDR1 reads LGHDT; CDR2 reads YNNKEL (reference sequence). The CDR3 protein is CASSQDLAGLMQYF. DNA of the CDR3: TGTGCCAGCAGCCAAGATCTGGCAGGGTTGATGCAGTACTTC.

The chain has TRBV2 and TRBJ2-7, with D hard to call. CDR1 is SNHLY and CDR2 is FYNNEI in the germline V gene. The CDR3 consists of 13 residues. The V and J ends lost 4 bases and 2 bases respectively, with 9 bases between them. The CDR3 reads CASSVGPAYEQYF. In DNA form, the CDR3 reads TGTGCCAGCAGTGTTGGGCCAGCCTACGAGCAGTACTTC. Looking up the rest from reference TRBV2 and TRBJ2-7 gives the full variable domain: EPEVTQTPSHQVTQMGQEVILRCVPISNHLYFYWYRQILGQKVEFLVSFYNNEISEKSEIFDDQFSVERPDGSNFTLKIRSTKLEDSAMYFCASSVGPAYEQYFGPGTRLTVT.

The J gene is TRBJ2-2, the V gene TRBV3-1; TRBD2 might be the D (6 bases). There are 15 residues in the CDR3. Germline V gives CDR1 LGHDT, CDR2 YNNKEL (reference sequence). V was clipped by 1 base and J by 6 bases, with 12 bases between them. The CDR3 sequence is CASSQGLVGAGELFF. The CDR3 nucleotides are TGTGCCAGCAGCCAAGGACTAGTTGGGGCCGGGGAGCTGTTTTTT. Supplemented by reference TRBV3-1 and TRBJ2-2, the full variable domain reads DTAVSQTPKYLVTQMGNDKSIKCEQNLGHDTMYWYKQDSKKFLKIMFSYNNKELIINETVPNRFSPKSPDKAHLNLHINSLELGDSAVYFCASSQGLVGAGELFFGEGSRLTVL.

This clonotype showed up many times. The genes are TRBV7-2 and TRBJ1-4; possibly TRBD1 for D (6 bases). This CDR3 has 13 residues. The V gene lost 5 bases and the J gene lost 8 bases, with 12 bases spanning the gap. Germline-derived CDR1 and CDR2 are SGHTA and FQGNSA. The CDR3 sequence is CASSRDTREKLFF. In DNA, the CDR3 is TGTGCCAGCAGCCGGGACACAAGAGAAAAACTGTTTTTT.

This clonotype was seen a handful of times. The chain joins TRBV6-5 to TRBJ2-6; D possibly corresponds to TRBD1 (6 bases). CDR1 MNHEY and CDR2 SVGAGI come from the germline V gene. The CDR3 spans 17 residues. V shed 1 base and J shed 2 bases, with 12 bases lying between them. The CDR3: CASSYFIQGTGANVLTF. For the CDR3, the DNA is TGTGCCAGCAGTTACTTTATACAGGGCACTGGGGCCAACGTCCTGACTTTC.

This clonotype showed up just once. The rearrangement links TRBV12-3 or TRBV12-4 to TRBJ2-1; D is ambiguous. Trimming took 7 bases from V and 9 from J, leaving 19 bases between them. The CDR3 covers 14 residues. The CDR3 region has the DNA TGTGCCAGCAATATAGTAGTAACTTCGGGTGAGCAGTTCTTC. Its translation is CASNIVVTSGEQFF.